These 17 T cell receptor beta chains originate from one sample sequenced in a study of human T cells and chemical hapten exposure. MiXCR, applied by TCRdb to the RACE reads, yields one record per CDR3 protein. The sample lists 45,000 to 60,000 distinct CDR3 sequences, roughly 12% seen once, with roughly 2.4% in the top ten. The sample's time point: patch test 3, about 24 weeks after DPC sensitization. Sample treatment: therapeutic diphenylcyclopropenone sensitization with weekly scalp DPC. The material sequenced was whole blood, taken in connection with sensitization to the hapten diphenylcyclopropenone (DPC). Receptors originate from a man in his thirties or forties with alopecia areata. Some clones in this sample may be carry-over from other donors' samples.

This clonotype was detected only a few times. In nucleotides, the CDR3 is TGCAGTGCTAGAGTTATACCTAGCCGTGAGACCCAGTACTTC. It yields the protein CSARVIPSRETQYF. The rearrangement links TRBV20-1 to TRBJ2-5; tentative D call: TRBD2 (5 bases). Germline V gives CDR1 DFQATT, CDR2 SNEGSKA (reference sequence). This CDR3 has 14 amino acids. Trimming left V 1 base short and J 5 bases short, with 14 bases between.

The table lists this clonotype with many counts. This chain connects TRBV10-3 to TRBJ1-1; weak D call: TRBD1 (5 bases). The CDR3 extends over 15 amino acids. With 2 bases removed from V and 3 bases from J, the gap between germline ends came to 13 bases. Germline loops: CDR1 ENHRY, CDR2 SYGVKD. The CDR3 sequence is CAISEPGVLDTEAFF. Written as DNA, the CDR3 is TGTGCCATCAGTGAGCCGGGGGTTCTGGACACTGAAGCTTTCTTT.

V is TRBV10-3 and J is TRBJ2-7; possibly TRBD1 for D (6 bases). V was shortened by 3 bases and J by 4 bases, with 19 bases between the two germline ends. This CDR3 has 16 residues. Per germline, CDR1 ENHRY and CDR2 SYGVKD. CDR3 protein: CAISDMDSGRGYEQYF. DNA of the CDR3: TGTGCCATCAGTGATATGGACAGCGGCCGAGGGTACGAGCAGTACTTC.

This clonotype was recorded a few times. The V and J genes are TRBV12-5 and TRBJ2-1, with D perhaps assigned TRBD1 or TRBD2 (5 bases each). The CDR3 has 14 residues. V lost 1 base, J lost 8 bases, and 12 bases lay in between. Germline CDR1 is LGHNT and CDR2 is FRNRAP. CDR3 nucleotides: TGTGCTAGTGGTTTGGGTGGGGGTAGAGATGAGCAGTTCTTC. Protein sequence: CASGLGGGRDEQFF.

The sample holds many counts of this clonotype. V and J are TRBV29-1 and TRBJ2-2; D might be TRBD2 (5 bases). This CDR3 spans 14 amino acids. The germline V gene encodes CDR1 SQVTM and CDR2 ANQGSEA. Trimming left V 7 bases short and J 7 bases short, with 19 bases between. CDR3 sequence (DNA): TGCAGCGCTACTGGAGCTAGCCATAACGGGGAGCTGTTTTTT. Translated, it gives CSATGASHNGELFF.

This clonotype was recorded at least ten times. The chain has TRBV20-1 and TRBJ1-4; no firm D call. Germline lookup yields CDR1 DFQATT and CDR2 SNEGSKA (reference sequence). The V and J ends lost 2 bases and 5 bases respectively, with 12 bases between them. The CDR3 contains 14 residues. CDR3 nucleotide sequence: TGCAGTGCTAGATCCGCGGAAGGGAATGAAAAACTGTTTTTT. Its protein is CSARSAEGNEKLFF.

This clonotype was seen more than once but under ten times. The CDR3 reads CASSSSRQGLTEAFF. CDR3 DNA: TGTGCCAGCAGCTCCTCCCGCCAGGGCTTAACTGAAGCTTTCTTT. The chain uses TRBV7-9 and TRBJ1-1; D perhaps matches TRBD1 (5 bases). The CDR3 contains 15 residues. Germline CDR1 is SEHNR and CDR2 is FQNEAQ (reference sequence). V dropped 4 bases and J dropped 5 bases, with 17 bases sitting between them.

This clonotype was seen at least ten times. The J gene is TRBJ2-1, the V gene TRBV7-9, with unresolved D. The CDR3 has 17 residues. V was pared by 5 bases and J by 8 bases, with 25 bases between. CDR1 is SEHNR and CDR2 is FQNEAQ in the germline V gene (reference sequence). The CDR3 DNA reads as TGTGCCAGCAGCCCCGAATCCGCCCGCCTCTTGAGGTATGAGCAGTTCTTC. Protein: CASSPESARLLRYEQFF. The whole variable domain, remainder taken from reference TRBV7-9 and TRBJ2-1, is DTGVSQNPRHKITKRGQNVTFRCDPISEHNRLYWYRQTLGQGPEFLTYFQNEAQLEKSRLLSDRFSAERPKGSFSTLEIQRTEQGDSAMYLCASSPESARLLRYEQFFGPGTRLTVL.

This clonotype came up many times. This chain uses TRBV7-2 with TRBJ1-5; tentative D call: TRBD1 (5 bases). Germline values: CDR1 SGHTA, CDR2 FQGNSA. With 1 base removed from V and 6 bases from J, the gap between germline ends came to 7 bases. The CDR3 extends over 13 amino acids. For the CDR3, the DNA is TGTGCCAGCAGCTTAGGGGGACGTCAGCCCCAGCATTTT. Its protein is CASSLGGRQPQHF.

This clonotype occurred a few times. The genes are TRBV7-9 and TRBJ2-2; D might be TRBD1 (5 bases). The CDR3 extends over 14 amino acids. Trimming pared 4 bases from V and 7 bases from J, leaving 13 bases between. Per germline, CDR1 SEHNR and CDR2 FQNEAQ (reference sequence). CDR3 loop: CASSSRQLGGELFF. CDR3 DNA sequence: TGTGCCAGCAGCTCAAGACAGCTCGGCGGGGAGCTGTTTTTT. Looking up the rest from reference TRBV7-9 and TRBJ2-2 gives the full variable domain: DTGVSQNPRHKITKRGQNVTFRCDPISEHNRLYWYRQTLGQGPEFLTYFQNEAQLEKSRLLSDRFSAERPKGSFSTLEIQRTEQGDSAMYLCASSSRQLGGELFFGEGSRLTVL.

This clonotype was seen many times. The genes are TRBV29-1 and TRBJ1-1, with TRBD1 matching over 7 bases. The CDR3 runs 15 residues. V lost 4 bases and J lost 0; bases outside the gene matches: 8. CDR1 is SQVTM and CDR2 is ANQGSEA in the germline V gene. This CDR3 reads CSVGQGWGMNTEAFF. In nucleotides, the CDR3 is TGCAGCGTTGGACAGGGATGGGGTATGAACACTGAAGCTTTCTTT.

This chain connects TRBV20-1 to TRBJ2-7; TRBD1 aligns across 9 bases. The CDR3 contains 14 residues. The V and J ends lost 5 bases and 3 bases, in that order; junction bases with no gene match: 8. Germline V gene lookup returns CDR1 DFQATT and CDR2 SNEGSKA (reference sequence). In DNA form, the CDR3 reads TGCAGTGCTCGAGCAGGGGGACAGGGCTACGAGCAGTACTTC. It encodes CSARAGGQGYEQYF.

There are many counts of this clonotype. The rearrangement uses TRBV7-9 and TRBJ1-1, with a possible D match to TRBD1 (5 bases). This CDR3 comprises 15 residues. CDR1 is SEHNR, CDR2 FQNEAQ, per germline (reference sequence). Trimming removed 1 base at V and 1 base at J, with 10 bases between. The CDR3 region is CASSLGDGKNTEAFF. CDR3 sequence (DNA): TGTGCCAGCAGCTTAGGGGACGGAAAGAACACTGAAGCTTTCTTT. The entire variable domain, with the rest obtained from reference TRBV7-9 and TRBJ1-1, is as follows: DTGVSQNPRHKITKRGQNVTFRCDPISEHNRLYWYRQTLGQGPEFLTYFQNEAQLEKSRLLSDRFSAERPKGSFSTLEIQRTEQGDSAMYLCASSLGDGKNTEAFFGQGTRLTVV.

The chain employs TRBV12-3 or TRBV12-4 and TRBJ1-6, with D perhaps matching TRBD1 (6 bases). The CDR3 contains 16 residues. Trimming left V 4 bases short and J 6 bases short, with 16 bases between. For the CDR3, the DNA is TGTGCCAGCAGTTCCACCCGGGGGCGGATTAATTCACCCCTCCACTTT. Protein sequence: CASSSTRGRINSPLHF.

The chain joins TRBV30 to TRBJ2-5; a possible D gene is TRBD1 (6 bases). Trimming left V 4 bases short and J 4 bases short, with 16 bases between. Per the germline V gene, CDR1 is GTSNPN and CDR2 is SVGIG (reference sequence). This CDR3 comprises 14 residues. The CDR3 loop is CAWTKGIGGETQYF. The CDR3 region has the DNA TGTGCCTGGACTAAGGGAATAGGGGGAGAGACCCAGTACTTC.

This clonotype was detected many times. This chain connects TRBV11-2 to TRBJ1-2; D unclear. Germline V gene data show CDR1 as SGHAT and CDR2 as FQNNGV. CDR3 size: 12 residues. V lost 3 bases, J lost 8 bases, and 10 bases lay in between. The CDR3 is CASSFEGDGYTF. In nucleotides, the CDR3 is TGTGCCAGCAGCTTCGAGGGAGACGGCTACACCTTC.

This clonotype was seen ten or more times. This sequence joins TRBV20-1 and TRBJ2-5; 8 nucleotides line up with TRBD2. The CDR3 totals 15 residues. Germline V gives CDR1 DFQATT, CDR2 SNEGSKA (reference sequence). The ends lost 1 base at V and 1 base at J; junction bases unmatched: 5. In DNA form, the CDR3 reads TGCAGTGCTAGAGGTCAGCGGGGGCCCCAAGAGACCCAGTACTTC. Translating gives CSARGQRGPQETQYF.